The 4 T cell receptor beta chains below were found in one sample sequenced in a study of shared clonotypes between healthy human individuals. Some clones are missing from TCRdb's copy, which holds only in-frame ones; the method was immunoSEQ multiplex PCR. The sample records roughly 1,500,000 clones, 95% to 99% being singletons. Sample: naive CD4+ T cells sorted from blood. Stated subset: CD45RA+ positively selected. The receptors shown here come from a man aged 30 to 39 in good health.

The rearrangement uses TRBV5-1 and TRBJ2-3, with TRBD1 matching 7 bases. V was pared by 2 bases and J by 5 bases, with 5 bases of the junction left unmatched. Germline V gene sequence: CDR1 SGHRS, CDR2 YFSETQ. This CDR3 comprises 14 residues. The CDR3 DNA sequence: TGCGCCAGCAGCTTCGGACAGGCTCTAGATACGCAGTATTTT. This gives the protein CASSFGQALDTQYF. Filled out from reference TRBV5-1 and TRBJ2-3, the complete variable domain reads KAGVTQTPRYLIKTRGQQVTLSCSPISGHRSVSWYQQTPGQGLQFLFEYFSETQRNKGNFPGRFSGRQFSNSRSEMNVSTLELGDSALYLCASSFGQALDTQYFGPGTRLTVL.

This chain links TRBV27 with TRBJ1-2; 7 bases align to TRBD1. V lost 1 base, J lost 4 bases, and 6 bases stayed unmatched. Germline CDR1 MNHEY, CDR2 SMNVEV (reference sequence). This CDR3 region has 15 residues. The chain's CDR3 is CASSLFHRGTYGYTF. The DNA for the CDR3 is TGTGCCAGCAGTTTATTTCACAGGGGAACCTATGGCTACACCTTC.

The chain recombines TRBV5-1 with TRBJ1-1; D possibly corresponds to TRBD1 (5 bases). Trimming took off 4 bases at V and 3 bases at J, with 16 bases between the two ends. CDR1 is SGHRS, CDR2 YFSETQ, per germline. The CDR3 covers 15 residues. CDR3 region: CASSRLNKGYTEAFF. CDR3 nucleotides: TGCGCCAGCAGCCGTCTCAATAAGGGGTACACTGAAGCTTTCTTT.

V and J are TRBV30 and TRBJ1-2; tentatively, D is TRBD1 (5 bases). CDR1 GTSNPN and CDR2 SVGIG come from the germline V gene (reference sequence). V dropped 7 bases and J dropped 1 base, with 13 bases sitting between them. This CDR3 is 13 amino acids long. Written as DNA, the CDR3 is TGTGCCTCTGAGGGGACCTATAACTATGGCTACACCTTC. It encodes CASEGTYNYGYTF.